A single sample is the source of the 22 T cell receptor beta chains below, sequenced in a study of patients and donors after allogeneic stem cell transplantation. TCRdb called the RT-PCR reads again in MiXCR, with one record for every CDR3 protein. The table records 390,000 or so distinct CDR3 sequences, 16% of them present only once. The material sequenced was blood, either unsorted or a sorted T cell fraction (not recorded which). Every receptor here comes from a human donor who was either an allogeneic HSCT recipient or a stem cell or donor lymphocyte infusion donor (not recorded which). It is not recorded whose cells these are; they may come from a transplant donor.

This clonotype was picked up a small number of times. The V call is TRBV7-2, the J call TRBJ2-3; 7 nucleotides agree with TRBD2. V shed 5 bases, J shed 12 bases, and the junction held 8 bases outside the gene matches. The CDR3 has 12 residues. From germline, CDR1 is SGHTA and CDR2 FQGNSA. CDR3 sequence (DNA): TGTGCCAGCAGCCCCCGCGGGAGTCCACAGTATTTT. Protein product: CASSPRGSPQYF.

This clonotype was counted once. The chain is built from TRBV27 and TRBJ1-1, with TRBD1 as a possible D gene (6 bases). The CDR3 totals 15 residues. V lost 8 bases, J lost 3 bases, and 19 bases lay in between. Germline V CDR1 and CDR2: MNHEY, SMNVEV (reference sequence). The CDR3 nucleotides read TGTGCCAGCGGGTCTGGACAGCCTGGGGACACTGAAGCTTTCTTT. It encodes CASGSGQPGDTEAFF.

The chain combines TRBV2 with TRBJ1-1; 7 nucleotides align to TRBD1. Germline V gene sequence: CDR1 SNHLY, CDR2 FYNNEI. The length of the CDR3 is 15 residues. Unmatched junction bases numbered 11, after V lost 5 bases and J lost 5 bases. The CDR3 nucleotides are TGTGCCAGCAGTAACAGGGGAGTACGACTAACTGAAGCTTTCTTT. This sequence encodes CASSNRGVRLTEAFF.

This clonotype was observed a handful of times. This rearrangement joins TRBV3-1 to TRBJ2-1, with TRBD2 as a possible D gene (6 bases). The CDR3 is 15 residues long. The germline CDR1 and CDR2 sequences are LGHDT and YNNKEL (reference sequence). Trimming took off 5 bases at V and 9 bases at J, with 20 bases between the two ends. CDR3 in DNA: TGTGCCAGCAGCATGACGACTAGTAACGTTGGTGAGCAGTTCTTC. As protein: CASSMTTSNVGEQFF.

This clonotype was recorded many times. The CDR3 DNA reads as TGTGCCAGCAGCGAGGTAGGAGATACGCAGTATTTT. This codes for CASSEVGDTQYF. The chain carries TRBV9 and TRBJ2-3; D unresolved. The CDR3 is 12 amino acids. Trimming took off 3 bases at V and 5 bases at J, with 7 bases between the two ends. The germline gives CDR1 SGDLS, CDR2 YYNGEE.

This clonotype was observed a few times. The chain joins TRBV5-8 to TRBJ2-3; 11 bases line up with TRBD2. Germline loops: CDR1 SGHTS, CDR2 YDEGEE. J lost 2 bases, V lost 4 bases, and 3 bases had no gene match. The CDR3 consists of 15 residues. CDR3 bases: TGTGCCAGCAGCCCGGGACTAGCGGACACAGATACGCAGTATTTT. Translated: CASSPGLADTDTQYF.

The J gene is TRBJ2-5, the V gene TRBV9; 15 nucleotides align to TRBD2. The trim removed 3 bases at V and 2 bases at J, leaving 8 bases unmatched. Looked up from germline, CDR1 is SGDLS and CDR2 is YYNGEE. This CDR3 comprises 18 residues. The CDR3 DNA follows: TGTGCCAGCAGCGCTGGGACTAGCGGGGGGTCCTCGCAAGAGACCCAGTACTTC. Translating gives CASSAGTSGGSSQETQYF.

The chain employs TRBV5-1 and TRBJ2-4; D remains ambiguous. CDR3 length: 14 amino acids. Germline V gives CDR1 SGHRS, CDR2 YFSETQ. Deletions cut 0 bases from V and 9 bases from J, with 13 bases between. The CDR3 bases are TGCGCCAGCAGCTTGGCTACACAAGAGGTCATTCAGTACTTC. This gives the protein CASSLATQEVIQYF.

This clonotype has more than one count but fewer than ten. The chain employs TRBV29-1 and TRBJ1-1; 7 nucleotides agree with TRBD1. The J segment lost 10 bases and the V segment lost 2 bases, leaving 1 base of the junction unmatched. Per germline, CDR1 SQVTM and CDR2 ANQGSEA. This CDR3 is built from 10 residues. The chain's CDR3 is CSVESGGAFF. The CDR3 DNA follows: TGCAGCGTTGAATCAGGGGGAGCTTTCTTT.

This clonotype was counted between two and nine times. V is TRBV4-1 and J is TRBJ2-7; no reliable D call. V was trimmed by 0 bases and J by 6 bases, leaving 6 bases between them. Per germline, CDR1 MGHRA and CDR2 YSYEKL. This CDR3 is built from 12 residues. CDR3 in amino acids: CASSQEKAEQYF. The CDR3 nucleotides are TGCGCCAGCAGCCAAGAGAAGGCCGAGCAGTACTTC.

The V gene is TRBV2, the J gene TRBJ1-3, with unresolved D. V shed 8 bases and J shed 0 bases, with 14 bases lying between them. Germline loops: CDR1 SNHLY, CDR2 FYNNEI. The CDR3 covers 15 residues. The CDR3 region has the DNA TGTGCCAGCGAAACGACTGCGAGCTCTGGAAACACCATATATTTT. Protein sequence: CASETTASSGNTIYF.

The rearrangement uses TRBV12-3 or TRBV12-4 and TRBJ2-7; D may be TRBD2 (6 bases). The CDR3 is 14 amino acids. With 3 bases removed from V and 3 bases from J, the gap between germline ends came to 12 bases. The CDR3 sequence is CASSFGGQRYEQYF. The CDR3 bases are TGTGCCAGCAGTTTCGGGGGTCAGCGCTACGAGCAGTACTTC.

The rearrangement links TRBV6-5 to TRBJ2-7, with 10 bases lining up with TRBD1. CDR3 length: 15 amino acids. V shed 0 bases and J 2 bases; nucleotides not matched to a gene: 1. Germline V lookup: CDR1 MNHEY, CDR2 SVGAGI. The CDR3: CASSYSGQGAYEQYF. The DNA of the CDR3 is TGTGCCAGCAGTTACTCTGGACAGGGGGCCTACGAGCAGTACTTC.

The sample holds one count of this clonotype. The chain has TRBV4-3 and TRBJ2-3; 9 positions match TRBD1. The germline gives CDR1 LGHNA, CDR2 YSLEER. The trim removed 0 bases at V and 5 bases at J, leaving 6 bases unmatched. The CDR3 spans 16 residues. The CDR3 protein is CASSQDYRGLEDTQYF. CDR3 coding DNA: TGCGCCAGCAGCCAAGATTACAGGGGGCTGGAAGATACGCAGTATTTT.

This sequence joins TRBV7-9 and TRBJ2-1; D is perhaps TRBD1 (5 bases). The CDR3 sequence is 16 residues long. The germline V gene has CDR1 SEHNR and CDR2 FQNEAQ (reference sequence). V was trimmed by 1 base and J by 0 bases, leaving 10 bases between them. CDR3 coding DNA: TGTGCCAGCAGCTTAGGCCAGGGAAGCTCCTACAATGAGCAGTTCTTC. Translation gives CASSLGQGSSYNEQFF.

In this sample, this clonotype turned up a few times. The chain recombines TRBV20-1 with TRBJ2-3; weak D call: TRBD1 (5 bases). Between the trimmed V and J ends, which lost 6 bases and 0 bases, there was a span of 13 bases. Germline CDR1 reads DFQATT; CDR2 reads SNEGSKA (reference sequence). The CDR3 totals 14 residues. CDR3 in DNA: TGCAGTGCAGCCGCTAAGGGGAGCACAGATACGCAGTATTTT. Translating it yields CSAAAKGSTDTQYF.

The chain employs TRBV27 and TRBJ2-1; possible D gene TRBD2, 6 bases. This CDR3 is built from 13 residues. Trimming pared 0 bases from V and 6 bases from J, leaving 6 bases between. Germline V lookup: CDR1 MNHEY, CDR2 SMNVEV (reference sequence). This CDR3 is CASSLSSGNEQFF. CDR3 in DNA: TGTGCCAGCAGTTTATCTAGCGGCAATGAGCAGTTCTTC.

The DNA for the CDR3 is TGCGCCAGCAGCCAAGACGGCGGACAGGGAGATAGAAGCTCCTACAATGAGCAGTTCTTC. It codes for CASSQDGGQGDRSSYNEQFF. The chain joins TRBV4-1 to TRBJ2-1; 8 bases match TRBD1. The CDR3 runs 20 residues. Germline V gene lookup returns CDR1 MGHRA and CDR2 YSYEKL. The V segment lost 0 bases and the J segment 0 bases; nucleotides outside the gene matches: 13.

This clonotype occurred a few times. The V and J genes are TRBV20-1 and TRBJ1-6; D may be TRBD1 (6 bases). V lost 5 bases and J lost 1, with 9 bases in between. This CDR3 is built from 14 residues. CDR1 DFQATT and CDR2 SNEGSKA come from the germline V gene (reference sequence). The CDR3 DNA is TGCAGTGCTTACACAGGGTCCTATAATTCACCCCTCCACTTT. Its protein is CSAYTGSYNSPLHF.

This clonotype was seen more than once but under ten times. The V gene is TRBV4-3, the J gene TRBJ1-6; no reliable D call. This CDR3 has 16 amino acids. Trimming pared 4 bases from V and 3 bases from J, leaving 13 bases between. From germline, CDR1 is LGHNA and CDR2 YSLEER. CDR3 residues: CASSLRAGVYNSPLHF. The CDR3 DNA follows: TGCGCCAGCAGCCTAAGAGCAGGTGTCTATAATTCACCCCTCCACTTT.

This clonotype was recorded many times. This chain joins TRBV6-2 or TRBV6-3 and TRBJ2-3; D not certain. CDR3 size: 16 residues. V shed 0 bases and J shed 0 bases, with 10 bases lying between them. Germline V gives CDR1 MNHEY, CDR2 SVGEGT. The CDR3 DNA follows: TGTGCCAGCAGTTACTCGGACGCTTCTAGCACAGATACGCAGTATTTT. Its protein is CASSYSDASSTDTQYF.

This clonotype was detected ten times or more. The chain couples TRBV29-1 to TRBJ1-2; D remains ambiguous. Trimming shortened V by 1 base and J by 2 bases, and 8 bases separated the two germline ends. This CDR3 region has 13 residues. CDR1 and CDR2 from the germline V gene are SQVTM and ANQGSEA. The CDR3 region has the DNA TGCAGCGTTGAAGTGGGCAGGAACTATGGCTACACCTTC. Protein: CSVEVGRNYGYTF.